This T cell receptor (beta chain) was identified in a study of blood T cell repertoires in COVID-19. As for the study in general: T cells, B-cell-depleted T cells, or PBMCs provided the cDNA or gDNA that served as material.

Recruited during active infection, patients (from Seattle) were subsequently followed longitudinally. Measured with immunoSEQ multiplex PCR; TCRdb has only the in-frame clones, and not every one. The repertoire holds fewer than 150,000 clones, with roughly 85% as singletons. V lost 5 bases to trimming and J lost 3 bases, with 14 bases between them. CDR3 length: 15 residues. CDR1 and CDR2 from the germline V gene are SGHTA and FQGTGA. The chain joins TRBV7-3 to TRBJ2-1; perhaps TRBD2 as D (5 bases). The TCR comes from a woman between 55 and 75 years old with COVID-19, enrolled during active disease. Source material: peripheral blood. DNA for the CDR3: TGTGCCAGCAGCCCGCCCCTAGCCCACTACAATGAGCAGTTCTTC. This codes for CASSPPLAHYNEQFF.